Described below is a single T cell receptor beta chain sequence and its context. This record belongs to a study of blood T cell repertoires in COVID-19. Background on the study: Italy, Spain and the United States were the sources of the convalescent and acute COVID-19 samples.

Germline loops: CDR1 SGHTA, CDR2 FQGNSA. V lost 5 bases and J 0 bases, leaving 9 bases between the germline ends. CDR3 length: 14 amino acids. In the authors' methods: Estimated nucleated cell counts came from reference gene primer amplification. Sequencing used immunoSEQ multiplex PCR; TCRdb keeps in-frame clones, though not all of them. From that table come the V and J calls and clone size; the DNA was used to work out D and trimming. Of about 47,000 clones listed, around 79% are singletons. The chain is built from TRBV7-2 and TRBJ2-3; D remains ambiguous. The source material was peripheral blood. This TCR derives from a woman aged 60-75 years with acute or convalescent COVID-19. The CDR3 region has the DNA TGTGCCAGCAGCCCCCGACTTAGCACAGATACGCAGTATTTT. It codes for CASSPRLSTDTQYF. Supplemented by reference TRBV7-2 and TRBJ2-3, the full variable domain reads GAGVSQSPSNKVTEKGKDVELRCDPISGHTALYWYRQSLGQGLEFLIYFQGNSAPDKSGLPSDRFSAERTGGSVSTLTIQRTQQEDSAVYLCASSPRLSTDTQYFGPGTRLTVL.